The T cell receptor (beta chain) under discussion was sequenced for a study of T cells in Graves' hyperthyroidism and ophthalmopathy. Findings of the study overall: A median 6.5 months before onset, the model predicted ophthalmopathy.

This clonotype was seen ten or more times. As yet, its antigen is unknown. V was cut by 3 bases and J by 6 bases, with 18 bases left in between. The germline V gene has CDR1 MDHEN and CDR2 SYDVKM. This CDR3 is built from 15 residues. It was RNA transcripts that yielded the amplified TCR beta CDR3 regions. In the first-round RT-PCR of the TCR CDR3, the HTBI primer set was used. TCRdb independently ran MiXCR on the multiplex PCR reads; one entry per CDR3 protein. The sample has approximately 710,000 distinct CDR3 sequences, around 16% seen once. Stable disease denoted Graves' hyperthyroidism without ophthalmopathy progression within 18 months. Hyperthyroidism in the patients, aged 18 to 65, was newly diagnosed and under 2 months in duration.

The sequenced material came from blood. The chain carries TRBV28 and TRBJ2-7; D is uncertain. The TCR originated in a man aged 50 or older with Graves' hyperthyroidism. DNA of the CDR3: TGTGCCAGCAGTTTTGGCCCCACAGCGCGAGGCGAGCAGTACTTC. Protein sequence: CASSFGPTARGEQYF.